This is a list of T cell receptor beta chains from one sample in a study of cytomegalovirus exposure and HLA in healthy donors. Libraries were prepared by immunoSEQ multiplex PCR; TCRdb keeps only in-frame clonotypes and omits some of them. The sample has 100,000 to 150,000 clones. The sample comprised PBMCs. Source of these receptors: a woman aged 40 to 50 in good health and CMV-seronegative. CDR3s include the opening cysteine and the closing phenylalanine or tryptophan. A D gene is named only where the DNA matches it firmly.

d_call j_call v_call cdr3_length cdr3_nt cdr3_aa
- TRBJ1-4 TRBV7-9 15 TGTGCCAGCAGCTTAGTTGCGGGGGTTGGGGAAAAACTGTTTTTT CASSLVAGVGEKLFF
- TRBJ1-1 TRBV6-6 12 TGTGCCAGCAGTGTCGGGAATCTTGAAGCTTTCTTT CASSVGNLEAFF
TRBD1 TRBJ1-2 TRBV28 12 TGTGCCAGTTTTCAGGGGGCTGTTGGCTACACCTTC CASFQGAVGYTF
TRBD1 TRBJ1-3 TRBV28 15 TGTGCCAGCAGTCGACAGGGGAGCTCTGGAAACACCATATATTTT CASSRQGSSGNTIYF
- TRBJ1-1 TRBV27 12 TGTGCCAGCAGTTTTGGTCAGGGCCGGGCTTTCTTT CASSFGQGRAFF
- TRBJ1-1 TRBV4-2 14 TGTGCCAGCAGTCCGGAGGGCCGGAACACTGAAGCTTTCTTT CASSPEGRNTEAFF
TRBD2 TRBJ2-1 TRBV5-1 15 TGCGCCAGCAGCCTTACTAGCGGGGGGATAGCTGAGCAGTTCTTC CASSLTSGGIAEQFF
- TRBJ2-5 TRBV19 12 TGTGCCAGTAGTATCGGGAAGGAGACCCAGTACTTC CASSIGKETQYF
TRBD1 TRBJ1-5 TRBV6-1 13 TGTGCCAGCAGCATGGACAGGAATCAGCCCCAGCATTTT CASSMDRNQPQHF
- TRBJ1-6 TRBV11-2 16 TGTGCCAGCAGCTTAACACAGAGCTCCTATAATTCACCCCTCCACTTT CASSLTQSSYNSPLHF
- TRBJ1-2 TRBV5-1 14 TGCGCCAGCAGCTTGGAGGGGCTGGGGTATGGCTACACCTTC CASSLEGLGYGYTF
- TRBJ1-1 TRBV5-1 13 TGCGCCAGCAGCTTAAATAGAGACACTGAAGCTTTCTTT CASSLNRDTEAFF
TRBD1 TRBJ2-3 TRBV25-1 16 TGTGCCAGCAGTGACCAGGGGGCCCTTAGCACAGATACGCAGTATTTT CASSDQGALSTDTQYF
TRBD1 TRBJ2-7 TRBV28 16 TGTGCCAGCAGGGAACCAGCCGGACAGGGGACCTACGAGCAGTACTTC CASREPAGQGTYEQYF
- TRBJ1-6 TRBV5-1 14 TGCGCCAGCAGCTTGCAGAATTATAATTCACCCCTCCACTTT CASSLQNYNSPLHF
TRBD1 TRBJ2-5 TRBV25-1 15 TGTGCCAGCAGTGCCCCTCGGGACAGGGGCCAGACCCAGTACTTC CASSAPRDRGQTQYF
- TRBJ1-2 TRBV28 14 TGTGCCAGCAGCCGAGACACCGGTGTCGGTGGCTACACCTTC CASSRDTGVGGYTF